The next 28 T cell receptor beta chains were all read from a single sample in a study of beta chain features in type 1 diabetes (dated by TCRdb to 2017 to 2018). Summary of the overall study and its limitations: Type 1 diabetes patients showed a moderate but significant shortening of TCRB CDR3 length in all four CD4+ subsets.

The receptor library was made with the immunoSEQ multiplex PCR assay. The entire amount of isolated RNA was reverse transcribed using the High Capacity cDNA Reverse Transcription Kit, so the sequenced TCRB transcripts were expressed ones. Entries here come from immuneACCESS through TCRdb and include only in-frame sequences with V and J called. Some clones fail to appear in such tables; in the studies checked, an unresolved V gene covers under half of the shortfall, and the cause of the remainder is unknown. The sample table holds around 160,000 clones, of which approximately 8.7% were seen once. The ten largest clones add up to 0.7% of the sample. Their specific antigens are unknown. Sequenced input: central memory CD4+ T cells from blood. These TCRs come from a woman under 40 with type 1 diabetes.

This clone appeared a few times. This chain joins TRBV5-1 and TRBJ2-3, with D maybe TRBD2 (6 bases). The germline V gene encodes CDR1 SGHRS and CDR2 YFSETQ. V was cut by 3 bases and J by 5 bases, with 13 bases left in between. The CDR3 covers 14 residues. The CDR3 loop is CASSWGERGDTQYF. CDR3 nucleotide sequence: TGCGCCAGCAGCTGGGGGGAAAGGGGAGATACGCAGTATTTT.

The chain joins TRBV30 to TRBJ1-4, with TRBD1 identical over 9 bases. Unmatched junction bases numbered 7, after V lost 4 bases and J lost 4 bases. The CDR3 totals 15 residues. Germline-derived CDR1 and CDR2 are GTSNPN and SVGIG (reference sequence). For the CDR3, the DNA is TGTGCCTGGACCGGGACAGGGTCGCTTAATGAAAAACTGTTTTTT. This gives the protein CAWTGTGSLNEKLFF.

V is TRBV13 and J is TRBJ2-7, with 9 bases fitting TRBD2. J was trimmed by 3 bases and V by 5 bases; bases with no gene match: 14. Germline V gene data show CDR1 as PRHDT and CDR2 as FYEKMQ (reference sequence). The CDR3 has 17 residues. The CDR3 is CASSQSDRLAEYYEQYF. The CDR3 region has the DNA TGTGCCAGCAGCCAAAGCGATAGACTAGCGGAGTACTACGAGCAGTACTTC.

This clone was seen a handful of times. The chain combines TRBV9 with TRBJ2-1; possible D gene TRBD2, 5 bases. Germline V gene sequence: CDR1 SGDLS, CDR2 YYNGEE. With 0 bases removed from V and 3 bases from J, the gap between germline ends came to 10 bases. The CDR3 spans 15 residues. CDR3 in DNA: TGTGCCAGCAGCGTAGATTCGGGAAACTACAATGAGCAGTTCTTC. Translated, it gives CASSVDSGNYNEQFF.

The chain couples TRBV28 to TRBJ1-1, with no clear D. This CDR3 has 12 amino acids. Trimming stripped 4 bases from V and 1 base from J, with 4 bases between. The V gene's germline CDR1 is MDHEN and CDR2 SYDVKM. The CDR3 protein is CASSYGNTEAFF. CDR3 nucleotides: TGTGCCAGCAGTTACGGGAACACTGAAGCTTTCTTT.

This clone was seen a handful of times. J is TRBJ1-2 and V is TRBV30, with D possibly TRBD1 on 5 matching bases. CDR3 size: 14 residues. Trimming removed 2 bases from V and 8 bases from J, with 18 bases in between. In germline, CDR1 is GTSNPN, CDR2 SVGIG (reference sequence). The CDR3 protein is CAWSPPSLRGGYTF. CDR3 in DNA: TGTGCCTGGAGTCCCCCGAGCCTCCGGGGGGGCTACACCTTC. Based on the CDR3 plus reference TRBV30 and TRBJ1-2, the full variable domain is SQTIHQWPATLVQPVGSPLSLECTVEGTSNPNLYWYRQAAGRGLQLLFYSVGIGQISSEVPQNLSASRPQDRQFILSSKKLLLSDSGFYLCAWSPPSLRGGYTFGSGTRLTVV.

The rearrangement joins TRBV5-4 to TRBJ2-3, with 11 nucleotides matching TRBD2. Germline V gives CDR1 SGHNT, CDR2 YYREEE (reference sequence). The CDR3 has 17 residues. Germline trimming cut 4 bases from V and 4 bases from J; bases unmatched to any gene: 11. CDR3 amino acids: CASSIGLAGGAADTQYF. Here the CDR3 DNA reads TGTGCCAGCAGCATCGGACTAGCGGGTGGTGCGGCAGATACGCAGTATTTT.

This clone turned up a few times. The rearrangement links TRBV2 to TRBJ2-7; 7 nucleotides agree with TRBD2. V lost 6 bases to trimming and J lost 2 bases; unmatched junction nucleotides: 7. CDR1 is SNHLY, CDR2 FYNNEI, per germline. The CDR3 is 14 residues long. The CDR3 nucleotides read TGTGCCAGCAGAGCTAGCGGACTAACCTACGAGCAGTACTTC. Protein: CASRASGLTYEQYF.

This clone was detected only a few times. The gene calls are TRBV11-1 and TRBJ2-5, with D perhaps TRBD1 (5 bases). The V gene's germline CDR1 is SGHAT and CDR2 FQDESV (reference sequence). The CDR3 is made up of 17 amino acids. V gave up 5 bases and J gave up 5 bases, with 24 bases separating them. The CDR3 region has the DNA TGTGCCAGCAGCCCCATTGGGGCAGGGCTTGGTGTCGAGACCCAGTACTTC. This sequence encodes CASSPIGAGLGVETQYF.

The V and J genes are TRBV7-3 and TRBJ2-7, with a weak D call TRBD1 (6 bases). Trimming removed 5 bases at V and 4 bases at J, with 18 bases between. This CDR3 is built from 15 residues. Germline CDR1 SGHTA, CDR2 FQGTGA. The CDR3 region is CASSPAGAGRYEQYF. DNA for the CDR3: TGTGCCAGCAGCCCAGCAGGGGCAGGGAGATACGAGCAGTACTTC.

This rearrangement joins TRBV15 to TRBJ2-1; TRBD2 aligns across 11 bases. J was trimmed by 0 bases and V by 4 bases; bases with no gene match: 14. The CDR3 runs 20 residues. From germline, CDR1 is LNHNV and CDR2 YYDKDF (reference sequence). The CDR3 protein is CATSTPSGLAGGSSYNEQFF. The CDR3 DNA reads as TGTGCCACCAGCACCCCTTCTGGCCTAGCGGGAGGAAGCTCCTACAATGAGCAGTTCTTC.

This clone was observed a handful of times. This chain connects TRBV4-1 to TRBJ1-5; 7 bases match TRBD1. This CDR3 region has 19 residues. Germline CDR1 reads MGHRA; CDR2 reads YSYEKL. V gave up 3 bases and J gave up 4 bases; unmatched junction bases: 18. The DNA of the CDR3 is TGCGCCAGCAGCCACGAAGTATACAGGGGCGGTGTAGGGAATCAGCCCCAGCATTTT. Amino acid sequence: CASSHEVYRGGVGNQPQHF.

This clone has only a few counts. The chain combines TRBV6-5 with TRBJ2-1, with TRBD2 matching 10 bases. The germline CDR1 and CDR2 sequences are MNHEY and SVGAGI. There are 15 residues in the CDR3. With V trimmed by 7 bases and J by 3 bases, 6 bases remained unmatched. CDR3 in amino acids: CASIGTSANYNEQFF. The CDR3 nucleotides are TGTGCCAGCATAGGGACTAGCGCTAACTACAATGAGCAGTTCTTC.

This sequence joins TRBV28 and TRBJ2-1, with unresolved D. Trimming took 5 bases from V and 10 from J, leaving 12 bases between them. Germline V gives CDR1 MDHEN, CDR2 SYDVKM. This CDR3 has 12 residues. CDR3 sequence reads: CASSHQQVEQFF. The CDR3 nucleotides read TGTGCCAGCAGTCACCAGCAGGTAGAGCAGTTCTTC.

This clone was found a few times. The rearrangement links TRBV4-1 to TRBJ1-4; a possible D gene is TRBD1 (5 bases). Germline lookup yields CDR1 MGHRA and CDR2 YSYEKL. The CDR3 contains 16 residues. Trimming took 2 bases from V and 6 from J, leaving 16 bases between them. The chain's CDR3 is CASSQFFDGGYEKLFF. CDR3 in DNA: TGCGCCAGCAGCCAATTTTTTGACGGGGGATATGAAAAACTGTTTTTT.

As to this clone: At one boundary the junction diverges from the germline segment, which might be a read error. The genes are TRBV7-7 and TRBJ2-1; 8 bases map to TRBD2. The CDR3 spans 15 residues. Germline CDR1 is SSHAT and CDR2 is FNYEAQ (reference sequence). The CDR3 loop is CASSSLAGPSSTQFF. The CDR3 bases are TGTGCTAGCAGCTCCTTAGCGGGACCCTCATCGACGCAGTTCTTC.

The chain recombines TRBV30 with TRBJ1-3; D unclear. Trimming shortened V by 8 bases and J by 8 bases, and 19 bases separated the two germline ends. The germline V gene has CDR1 GTSNPN and CDR2 SVGIG (reference sequence). The CDR3 covers 13 residues. This CDR3 reads CAQEGISQDTIYF. In nucleotides, the CDR3 is TGTGCCCAGGAGGGCATATCCCAAGACACCATATATTTT.

This sequence joins TRBV28 and TRBJ2-7; unclear D gene. Trimming shortened V by 5 bases and J by 8 bases, and 10 bases separated the two germline ends. This CDR3 region has 11 residues. Germline assignment: CDR1 MDHEN and CDR2 SYDVKM. DNA of the CDR3: TGTGCCAGCAGTCTGAGCATGCAGCAGTACTTC. Protein product: CASSLSMQQYF.

CDR3 sequence: CASRSRGGNQPQHF. As DNA, the CDR3 is TGTGCCAGCAGATCACGGGGTGGCAATCAGCCCCAGCATTTT. The chain carries TRBV6-5 and TRBJ1-5, with unresolved D. Trimming took off 6 bases at V and 2 bases at J, with 11 bases between the two ends. Germline values: CDR1 MNHEY, CDR2 SVGAGI. The CDR3 contains 14 residues.

This clone was seen more than once but under ten times. The J gene is TRBJ1-1, the V gene TRBV7-6; TRBD1 matches at 7 bases. This CDR3 has 14 amino acids. Germline V gene data show CDR1 as SGHVS and CDR2 as FNYEAQ. The V and J ends lost 4 bases and 7 bases, in that order; junction bases with no gene match: 9. CDR3 region: CASSSLSSGGEAFF. The CDR3 DNA sequence: TGTGCCAGCAGCTCTCTATCCTCAGGGGGTGAAGCTTTCTTT.

The DNA for the CDR3 is TGTGCCAGCAGCCAAGGGACAGCCACTGAAGCTTTCTTT. Its translation: CASSQGTATEAFF. This chain connects TRBV2 to TRBJ1-1, with 7 nucleotides matching TRBD1. Germline V CDR1 and CDR2: SNHLY, FYNNEI. The CDR3 runs to 13 residues. With V trimmed by 6 bases and J by 4 bases, 5 bases remained unmatched.

The chain combines TRBV27 with TRBJ1-2; D is undetermined. The V gene's germline CDR1 is MNHEY and CDR2 SMNVEV (reference sequence). CDR3 length: 13 amino acids. Deletions cut 6 bases from V and 4 bases from J, with 12 bases between. CDR3 bases: TGTGCCAGCAGGGCCTCGGGGTTCTATGGCTACACCTTC. Protein product: CASRASGFYGYTF.

This clone has only a few counts. The V call is TRBV30, the J call TRBJ2-5; D is possibly TRBD2 (6 bases). The CDR3 runs 14 residues. V lost 0 bases and J 4 bases, leaving 12 bases between the germline ends. Per germline, CDR1 GTSNPN and CDR2 SVGIG (reference sequence). The CDR3 loop reads CAWSVGGDRETQYF. CDR3 coding DNA: TGTGCCTGGAGTGTAGGAGGGGATCGAGAGACCCAGTACTTC.

J is TRBJ2-1 and V is TRBV28; 8 bases match TRBD2. The germline CDR1 and CDR2 sequences are MDHEN and SYDVKM. The CDR3 totals 16 residues. V lost 6 bases to trimming and J lost 8 bases; unmatched junction nucleotides: 15. The CDR3 reads CASRVPAGTRVDEQFF. The CDR3 DNA reads as TGTGCCAGCAGAGTACCCGCAGGGACTAGGGTCGATGAGCAGTTCTTC.

This clone was seen a handful of times. The genes are TRBV6-1 and TRBJ2-2, with D maybe TRBD2 (6 bases). The CDR3 is 14 amino acids. The germline V gene has CDR1 MNHNS and CDR2 SASEGT. V was clipped by 9 bases and J by 0 bases, with 11 bases between them. CDR3 DNA: TGTGCCAGTGTGGCGGGGACGAACACCGGGGAGCTGTTTTTT. The encoded protein is CASVAGTNTGELFF.

The V gene is TRBV5-1, the J gene TRBJ2-1, with 10 bases fitting TRBD2. After removal of 4 bases from V and 7 bases from J, the junction contained 11 bases not matched to a gene. The CDR3 is 16 amino acids. Germline loops: CDR1 SGHRS, CDR2 YFSETQ. The CDR3 spells CASSLVAASGSNEQFF. CDR3 nucleotide sequence: TGCGCCAGCAGCCTGGTGGCGGCTAGCGGGAGTAATGAGCAGTTCTTC. Filled out from reference TRBV5-1 and TRBJ2-1, the complete variable domain reads KAGVTQTPRYLIKTRGQQVTLSCSPISGHRSVSWYQQTPGQGLQFLFEYFSETQRNKGNFPGRFSGRQFSNSRSEMNVSTLELGDSALYLCASSLVAASGSNEQFFGPGTRLTVL.

Only a few counts were recorded for this clone. This rearrangement joins TRBV4-1 to TRBJ2-2, with 7 nucleotides matching TRBD1. CDR1 and CDR2 (germline): MGHRA, YSYEKL. V trimming: 6 bases; J trimming: 3 bases; junction bases outside the gene matches: 4. The CDR3 length is 14 residues. The CDR3 DNA reads TGCGCCAGCAGATGGGACAGACACACCGGGGAGCTGTTTTTT. It encodes CASRWDRHTGELFF.

This clone was detected a few times. The chain links TRBV7-9 to TRBJ1-1, with D unresolved. The CDR3 consists of 13 residues. The V and J ends lost 2 bases and 3 bases respectively, with 7 bases between them. The germline gives CDR1 SEHNR, CDR2 FQNEAQ (reference sequence). The CDR3 nucleotides read TGTGCCAGCAGCTTAAACGGGGACACTGAAGCTTTCTTT. This translates into CASSLNGDTEAFF.